This T cell receptor (beta chain) was observed in a study of PD-L1 blockade in urothelial cancer. Profiling relied on immunoSEQ multiplex PCR, and the TCRdb table lists in-frame clones only, not all of them. The data show about 57,000 clones, with around 81% seen just once and approximately 5.1% held by the top ten. This CDR3 region has 16 residues. V was pared by 2 bases and J by 4 bases, with 6 bases of the junction left unmatched. Germline V gives CDR1 SGHAT, CDR2 FQNNGV. The time point was: pretreatment peripheral blood. The sequence was obtained from a man aged 70-80 years with urothelial cancer. The sequences come from PBMCs, collected around atezolizumab (anti-PD-L1) treatment. The rearrangement joins TRBV11-2 to TRBJ2-3, with TRBD1 identical over 10 bases. The DNA for the CDR3 is TGTGCCAGCAGCTTATACGACAGGGGGCGGTCAGATACGCAGTATTTT. Translation gives CASSLYDRGRSDTQYF.